This entry concerns a single TCR beta chain. CDR3 length equals 15 residues. Germline V gives CDR1 SGHRS, CDR2 YFSETQ. V lost 0 bases and J lost 2, with 11 bases in between. Data came from immunoSEQ multiplex PCR; TCRdb stores just in-frame clones and leaves some out. Of approximately 50,000 clones listed, around nine tenths are singletons. The data stem from a study of blood T cell repertoires in COVID-19. The sequence was obtained from a man at least 80 years old with active or convalescent COVID-19. This sequence joins TRBV5-1 and TRBJ1-1; TRBD1 might be the D (6 bases). The specimen was peripheral blood. CDR3 amino acids: CASSLDGGANTEAFF. CDR3 DNA: TGCGCCAGCAGCTTGGATGGGGGCGCAAACACTGAAGCTTTCTTT.